This TCR beta chain stems from a study of graft-versus-host responses after intestinal transplantation. The method was immunoSEQ multiplex PCR; TCRdb's version includes in-frame clones alone and lacks a portion of them. The sample yields 35,000 to 55,000 clones, approximately 92% seen once. The CDR3 has 15 amino acids. Germline V CDR1 and CDR2: MNHNS, SASEGT. V gave up 3 bases and J gave up 7 bases, with 16 bases separating them. This clone was seen a single time. The genes are TRBV6-1 and TRBJ1-5; possibly TRBD1 for D (6 bases). The sequence came from a human patient who received an intestinal transplant, so some T cells may come from the graft donor. Material: PBMCs, obtained approximately 740 days after a first intestinal transplant, on the day of a second. CDR3 coding DNA: TGTGCCAGCAGTGACCCAACCACAGGGTTACAGCCCCAGCATTTT. Amino acids: CASSDPTTGLQPQHF.